Each of the 16 T cell receptor beta chains below was sequenced from the same sample in a study of identical twins. TCRdb recomputed calls from the 5' RACE reads with MiXCR, one row per CDR3 protein. The sample holds about 700,000 distinct CDR3 sequences, roughly 6% seen once. The sequenced sample was naive T cells sorted from blood. Source of these receptors: a man in his late teens or twenties in good health.

This clonotype was seen more than once but under ten times. This chain connects TRBV6-5 to TRBJ1-6; D call uncertain. Trimming pared 8 bases from V and 4 bases from J, leaving 6 bases between. The CDR3 sequence is 12 residues long. CDR1 is MNHEY and CDR2 is SVGAGI in the germline V gene. CDR3 DNA sequence: TGTGCCAGCCAACGGTATAATTCACCCCTCCACTTT. It is translated as CASQRYNSPLHF.

The sample holds a few counts of this clonotype. The rearrangement uses TRBV5-1 and TRBJ1-2, with D possibly matching TRBD1 (5 bases). CDR1 SGHRS and CDR2 YFSETQ come from the germline V gene. The CDR3 has 13 amino acids. V shed 5 bases and J shed 3 bases, with 11 bases lying between them. The chain's CDR3 is CASRSGGDYGYTF. CDR3 coding DNA: TGCGCCAGCAGGAGTGGGGGAGACTATGGCTACACCTTC.

This clonotype was detected ten times or more. The chain is built from TRBV6-5 and TRBJ1-5; D uncertain. From germline, CDR1 is MNHEY and CDR2 SVGAGI. This CDR3 region has 12 residues. Trimming removed 8 bases from V and 8 bases from J, with 13 bases in between. The CDR3 region is CASRSGLEPQHF. The DNA of the CDR3 is TGTGCCAGCCGGTCCGGTCTGGAGCCCCAGCATTTT.

V and J are TRBV20-1 and TRBJ2-1; 9 nucleotides align to TRBD2. CDR1 and CDR2 from the germline V gene are DFQATT and SNEGSKA (reference sequence). This CDR3 has 15 amino acids. The trim removed 6 bases at V and 4 bases at J, leaving 10 bases unmatched. The CDR3 DNA follows: TGCAGTGCGAGACTCGGACTAGCGCCATACAATGAGCAGTTCTTC. Protein: CSARLGLAPYNEQFF.

This sequence joins TRBV21-1 and TRBJ2-5; no DNA check was done on the table's D call, TRBD1. TRBV21-1 is an annotated pseudogene. The CDR3 spans 16 residues. The CDR3 DNA sequence: TGTGCCAGCAGCAAAGTTTGGGGACGGTGGCTAGAGACCCAGTACTTC. Protein product: CASSKVWGRWLETQYF.

This clonotype was counted many times. The rearrangement joins TRBV12-3 or TRBV12-4 to TRBJ2-2, with TRBD1 matching 7 bases. Trimming cost V 1 base and J 2 bases; bases outside gene matches: 7. This CDR3 is built from 17 residues. This CDR3 reads CASSLGVTGSNTGELFF. The CDR3 coding sequence is TGTGCCAGCAGTTTAGGGGTGACAGGGAGCAACACCGGGGAGCTGTTTTTT.

This clonotype was recorded a few times. The J gene is TRBJ2-7, the V gene TRBV3-1; no reliable D call. This CDR3 contains 13 residues. Germline CDR1 LGHDT, CDR2 YNNKEL (reference sequence). V shed 0 bases and J shed 5 bases, with 8 bases lying between them. The CDR3 bases are TGTGCCAGCAGCCAAGATCTGGTCCACGAGCAGTACTTC. It codes for CASSQDLVHEQYF.

The chain links TRBV2 to TRBJ2-1; D is possibly TRBD2 (7 bases). This CDR3 is built from 13 residues. The germline V gene has CDR1 SNHLY and CDR2 FYNNEI. V was trimmed by 6 bases and J by 4 bases, leaving 10 bases between them. CDR3 amino acids: CASRGGGYNEQFF. The CDR3 DNA follows: TGTGCCAGCAGAGGGGGGGGATACAATGAGCAGTTCTTC.

V and J are TRBV28 and TRBJ2-3; TRBD2 might be the D (5 bases). Germline CDR1 MDHEN, CDR2 SYDVKM. The CDR3 extends over 16 amino acids. V lost 3 bases, J lost 5 bases, and 18 bases lay in between. The CDR3 DNA sequence: TGTGCCAGCAGTTTGTCCCCGGGATCTGGGATAGATACGCAGTATTTT. This codes for CASSLSPGSGIDTQYF.

The chain recombines TRBV14 with TRBJ1-4; TRBD1 matches at 7 bases. Germline values: CDR1 SGHDN, CDR2 FVKESK. The V and J ends lost 5 bases and 0 bases, in that order; junction bases with no gene match: 9. The length of the CDR3 is 17 residues. The CDR3: CASSMGQLPSTNEKLFF. The CDR3 DNA follows: TGTGCCAGCAGCATGGGACAGCTGCCGTCAACTAATGAAAAACTGTTTTTT.

In this sample, this clonotype turned up many times. The chain is built from TRBV7-2 and TRBJ2-4, with 7 bases identical to TRBD2. Per the germline V gene, CDR1 is SGHTA and CDR2 is FQGNSA. V lost 5 bases and J lost 4; bases outside the gene matches: 5. CDR3 length: 14 residues. CDR3 in DNA: TGTGCCAGCAGCCAGCGGGACGGTAAAAACATTCAGTACTTC. Protein product: CASSQRDGKNIQYF.

This sequence joins TRBV14 and TRBJ2-1; D unresolved. V lost 0 bases to trimming and J lost 14 bases, with 14 bases between them. CDR1 and CDR2 from the germline V gene are SGHDN and FVKESK. The CDR3 consists of 13 residues. The CDR3 reads CASSQERSFREFF. The CDR3 DNA is TGTGCCAGCAGCCAAGAGCGGAGTTTCCGGGAGTTCTTC.

The chain recombines TRBV9 with TRBJ2-7; 7 nucleotides agree with TRBD2. Germline values: CDR1 SGDLS, CDR2 YYNGEE. The CDR3 extends over 16 amino acids. With V trimmed by 0 bases and J by 1 base, 7 bases remained unmatched. The CDR3 loop reads CASSVDLASGSYEQYF. The CDR3 coding sequence is TGTGCCAGCAGCGTAGATCTGGCTAGCGGATCCTACGAGCAGTACTTC.

This clonotype was picked up many times. The gene calls are TRBV12-3 or TRBV12-4 and TRBJ1-2; TRBD1 aligns across 7 bases. There are 17 residues in the CDR3. Trimming removed 10 bases from V and 4 bases from J; junction bases left unmatched: 21. CDR3 DNA sequence: TGTGCCATCCCTGCCGCCTCTGACAGGGAAGGACTCTATGGCTACACCTTC. It is translated as CAIPAASDREGLYGYTF.

In this sample, this clonotype turned up a few times. This sequence joins TRBV2 and TRBJ2-3; tentatively, D is TRBD2 (6 bases). The CDR3 sequence is 14 residues long. Germline V CDR1 and CDR2: SNHLY, FYNNEI. V lost 4 bases, J lost 4 bases, and 12 bases lay in between. CDR3 DNA sequence: TGTGCCAGCAGTGCTTTGTGGGAGGCAGATACGCAGTATTTT. Its protein product is CASSALWEADTQYF.

This clonotype was detected many times. The chain links TRBV20-1 to TRBJ1-1, with a weak D call TRBD1 (5 bases). Germline V CDR1 and CDR2: DFQATT, SNEGSKA (reference sequence). This CDR3 is built from 14 residues. Trimming took off 0 bases at V and 14 bases at J, with 22 bases between the two ends. The CDR3 spells CSARESGASRIAFF. The CDR3 nucleotides are TGCAGTGCTAGAGAGTCCGGGGCTTCGCGGATTGCCTTCTTT.